Following are 3 T cell receptor beta chains from one sample sequenced in a study of vaccination effects on CD4 cells after COVID-19. The assay was immunoSEQ multiplex PCR, and TCRdb's table has in-frame clones only and misses some. The sample carries tens of thousands of clones, 73% recorded once. ViraFEST assay sequencing came after antigen-specific CD4+ T cells were expanded with viral peptide pools. Following 10 days of culture, CD4+ T cells were isolated. The person was diagnosed with PCR-confirmed SARS-CoV-2 infection between March and December 2020. The antigens for these receptors are not known. The material sequenced was CD4+ T cells from PBMCs cultured with a peptide pool, taken before COVID-19 vaccination. Source of these receptors: a human donor who had a prior SARS-CoV-2 infection.

The rearrangement links TRBV7-2 to TRBJ2-2, with 7 bases that match TRBD2. Germline values: CDR1 SGHTA, CDR2 FQGNSA. This CDR3 spans 15 amino acids. Trimming took 2 bases from V and 3 from J; bases not matched to a gene: 3. CDR3 sequence: CASSLLGGDTGELFF. The CDR3 DNA is TGTGCCAGCAGCTTATTGGGGGGGGACACCGGGGAGCTGTTTTTT.

The chain couples TRBV4-2 to TRBJ2-5; D call uncertain. The CDR3 runs 12 residues. The V gene lost 0 bases and the J gene lost 3 bases, with 2 bases spanning the gap. From germline, CDR1 is LGHNA and CDR2 YNFKEQ. The CDR3 protein is CASSQDEETQYF. Written as DNA, the CDR3 is TGTGCCAGCAGCCAAGATGAAGAGACCCAGTACTTC.

This clone was counted a few times. The V call is TRBV24-1, the J call TRBJ2-3; 8 nucleotides match TRBD2. The germline CDR1 and CDR2 sequences are KGHDR and SFDVKD. This CDR3 has 13 amino acids. J was trimmed by 2 bases and V by 7 bases; bases with no gene match: 1. The CDR3 DNA reads TGTGCCACCAGCGGGGGGGCCACAGATACGCAGTATTTT. Translated: CATSGGATDTQYF.